This paragraph covers one T cell receptor (beta chain) sequence. As yet, its antigen is unknown. The sample comes from a study of T cell responses to AZD1222 COVID-19 vaccine. Overall study results and limits: Close to half of spike-specific TCRs reportedly recognize unmutated variant regions.

Clones were sequenced by immunoSEQ multiplex PCR, and TCRdb holds only the in-frame ones, with some missing. The sample yields about 150,000 clones, more than 85% seen once. The CDR3 covers 17 residues. V lost 0 bases, J lost 8 bases, and 9 bases stayed unmatched. The V gene is TRBV23-1, the J gene TRBJ1-6, with TRBD1 matching 8 bases. TRBV23-1 is treated as an ORF (open reading frame) with a function not yet certain. This sequence originates from an adult who received the AZD1222 COVID-19 vaccine. The sequencing used peripheral blood, collected 28 days after the second AZD1222 dose. CDR3 amino acids: CASSQSVDREKDSPLHF. The CDR3, as DNA: TGCGCCAGCAGTCAATCGGTGGACAGGGAAAAGGATTCACCCCTCCACTTT.